This T cell receptor (beta chain) is drawn from a study of blood T cells in healthy people across ages. Study-wide findings and caveats: Donors of long life had a larger count of naive CD4+ cells and greater diversity than aged donors. It was found that TCR beta diversity correlated strongly with the percentage of naive T cells.

Regarding this clonotype: Its specificity is not known. This may stem from a read error, because a much larger clone lies one nucleotide away.

This CDR3 has 14 residues. Germline V gene lookup returns CDR1 SGHVS and CDR2 FNYEAQ. Through a sample-barcoded 5' primer and a J-beta primer mix, a second PCR was run for roughly 6 to 12 cycles. TCRdb re-called the 5' RACE reads through MiXCR, storing one row per CDR3 protein. The sample contains hundreds of thousands of distinct CDR3 sequences, about 30% of which appear only once. The sequence derives from an elderly woman in good health. Sequencing was done on a sample of blood. The V call is TRBV7-6, the J call TRBJ2-3; possible D gene TRBD2, 7 bases. CDR3 protein: CASSLVAGADPQYF. As DNA, the CDR3 is TGTGCCAGCAGCTTAGTTGCGGGGGCAGATCCGCAGTATTTT.